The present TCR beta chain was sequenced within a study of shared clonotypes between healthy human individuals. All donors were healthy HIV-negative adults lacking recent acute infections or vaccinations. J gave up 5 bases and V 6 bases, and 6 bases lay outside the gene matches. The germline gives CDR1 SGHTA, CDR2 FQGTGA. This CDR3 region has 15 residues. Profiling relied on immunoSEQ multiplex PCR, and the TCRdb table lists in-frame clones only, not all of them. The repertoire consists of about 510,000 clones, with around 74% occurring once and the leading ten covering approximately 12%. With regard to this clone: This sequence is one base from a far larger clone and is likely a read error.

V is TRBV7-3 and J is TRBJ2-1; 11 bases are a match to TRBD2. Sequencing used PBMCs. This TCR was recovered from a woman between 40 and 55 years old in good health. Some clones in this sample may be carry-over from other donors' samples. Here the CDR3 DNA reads TGTGCCAGCAGTTTTAGCGGGAGGGCCAACAATGAGCAGTTCTTC. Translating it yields CASSFSGRANNEQFF.